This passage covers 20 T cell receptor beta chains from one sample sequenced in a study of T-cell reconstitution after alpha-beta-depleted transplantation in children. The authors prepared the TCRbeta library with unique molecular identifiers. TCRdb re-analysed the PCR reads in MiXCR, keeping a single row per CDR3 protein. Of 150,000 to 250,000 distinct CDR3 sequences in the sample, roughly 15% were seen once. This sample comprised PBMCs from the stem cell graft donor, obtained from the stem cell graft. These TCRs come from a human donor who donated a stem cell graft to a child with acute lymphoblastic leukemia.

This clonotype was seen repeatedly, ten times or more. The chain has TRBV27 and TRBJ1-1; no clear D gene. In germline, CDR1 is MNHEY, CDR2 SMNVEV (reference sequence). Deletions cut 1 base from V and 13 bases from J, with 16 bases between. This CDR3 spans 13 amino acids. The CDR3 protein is CASSLFSSGVGFF. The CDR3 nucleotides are TGTGCCAGCAGTTTATTTAGCTCCGGGGTTGGTTTCTTT.

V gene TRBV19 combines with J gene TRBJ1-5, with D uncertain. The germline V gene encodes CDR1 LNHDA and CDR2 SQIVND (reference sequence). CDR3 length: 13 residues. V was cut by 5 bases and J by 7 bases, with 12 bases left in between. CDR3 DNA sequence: TGTGCCAGTAGTCCGTGGGCCGGGCAGCCCCAGCATTTT. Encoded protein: CASSPWAGQPQHF.

CDR3 in DNA: TGTGCCAGCAGTGAAGGATGCCAAGAGACCCAGTACTTC. This gives the protein CASSEGCQETQYF. The genes are TRBV2 and TRBJ2-5; D ambiguous. Looked up from germline, CDR1 is SNHLY and CDR2 is FYNNEI. The CDR3 length is 13 residues. The V end lost 1 base, the J end lost 1 base, and 4 bases lay between the germline ends.

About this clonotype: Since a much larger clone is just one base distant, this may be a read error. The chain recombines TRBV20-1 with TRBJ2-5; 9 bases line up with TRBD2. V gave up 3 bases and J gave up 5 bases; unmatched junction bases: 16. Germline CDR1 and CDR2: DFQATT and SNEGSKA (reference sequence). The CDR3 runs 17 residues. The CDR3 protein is CSARRTLAGRTAETQYF. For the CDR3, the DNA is TGCAGTGCTAGGAGGACGCTAGCGGGACGGACTGCGGAGACCCAGTACTTC.

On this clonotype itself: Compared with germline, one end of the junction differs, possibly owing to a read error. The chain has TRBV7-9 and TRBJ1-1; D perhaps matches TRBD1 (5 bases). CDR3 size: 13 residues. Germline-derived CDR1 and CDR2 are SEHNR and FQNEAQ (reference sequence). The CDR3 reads CASSLGGNTAAFF. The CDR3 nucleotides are TGTGCCAGCAGCTTGGGGGGTAACACTGCAGCTTTCTTT.

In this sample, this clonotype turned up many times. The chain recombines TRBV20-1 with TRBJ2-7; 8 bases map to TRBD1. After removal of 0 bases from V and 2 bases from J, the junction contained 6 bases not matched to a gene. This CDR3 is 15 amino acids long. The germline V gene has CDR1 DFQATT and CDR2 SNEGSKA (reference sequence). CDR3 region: CSARERGQEAYEQYF. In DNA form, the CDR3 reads TGCAGTGCTAGAGAAAGGGGACAGGAGGCCTACGAGCAGTACTTC.

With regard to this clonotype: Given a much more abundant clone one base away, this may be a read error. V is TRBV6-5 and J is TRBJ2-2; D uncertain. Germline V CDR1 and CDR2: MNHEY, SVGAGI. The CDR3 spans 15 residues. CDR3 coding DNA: TGTGCCGGCAGTTACGGGTGGGGGAACACCGGGGAGCTGTTTTTT. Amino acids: CAGSYGWGNTGELFF.

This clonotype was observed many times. CDR3 in amino acids: CSASFSETQYF. The CDR3 DNA sequence: TGCAGTGCTAGCTTTTCGGAGACCCAGTACTTC. J is TRBJ2-5 and V is TRBV20-1; D is uncertain. CDR3 length: 11 amino acids. Trimming stripped 3 bases from V and 5 bases from J, with 7 bases between. Germline-derived CDR1 and CDR2 are DFQATT and SNEGSKA (reference sequence).

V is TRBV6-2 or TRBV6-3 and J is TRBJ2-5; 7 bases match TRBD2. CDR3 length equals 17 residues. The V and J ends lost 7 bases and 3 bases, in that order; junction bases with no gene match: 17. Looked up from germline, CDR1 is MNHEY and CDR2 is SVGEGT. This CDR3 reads CASTPQWKTSWEETQYF. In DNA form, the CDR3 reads TGTGCCAGCACGCCGCAGTGGAAGACTAGCTGGGAAGAGACCCAGTACTTC.

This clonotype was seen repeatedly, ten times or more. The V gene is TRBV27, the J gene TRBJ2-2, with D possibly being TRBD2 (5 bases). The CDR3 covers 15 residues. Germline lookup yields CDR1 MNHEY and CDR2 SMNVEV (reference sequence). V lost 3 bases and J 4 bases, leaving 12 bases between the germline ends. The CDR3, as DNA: TGTGCCAGCAGTTTTCGGGATCTTAGCACCGGGGAGCTGTTTTTT. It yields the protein CASSFRDLSTGELFF.

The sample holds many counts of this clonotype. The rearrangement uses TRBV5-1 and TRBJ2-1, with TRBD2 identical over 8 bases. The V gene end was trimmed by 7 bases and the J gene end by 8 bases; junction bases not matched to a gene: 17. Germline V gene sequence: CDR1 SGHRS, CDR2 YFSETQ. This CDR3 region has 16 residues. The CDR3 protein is CASFPDAGGEGHEQFF. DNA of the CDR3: TGCGCCAGCTTCCCGGATGCGGGAGGTGAAGGGCATGAGCAGTTCTTC.

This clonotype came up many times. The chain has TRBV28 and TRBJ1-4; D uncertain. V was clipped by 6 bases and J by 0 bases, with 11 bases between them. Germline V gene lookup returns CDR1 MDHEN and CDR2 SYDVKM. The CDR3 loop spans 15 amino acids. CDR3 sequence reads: CASSRLGTTNEKLFF. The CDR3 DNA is TGTGCCAGCAGCCGCCTAGGAACAACTAATGAAAAACTGTTTTTT.

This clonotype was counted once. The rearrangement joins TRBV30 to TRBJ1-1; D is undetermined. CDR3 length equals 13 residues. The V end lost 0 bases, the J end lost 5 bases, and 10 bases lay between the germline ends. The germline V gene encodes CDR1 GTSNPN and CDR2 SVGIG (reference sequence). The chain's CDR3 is CAWSVQLGTEAFF. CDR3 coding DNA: TGTGCCTGGAGTGTACAACTGGGGACTGAAGCTTTCTTT.

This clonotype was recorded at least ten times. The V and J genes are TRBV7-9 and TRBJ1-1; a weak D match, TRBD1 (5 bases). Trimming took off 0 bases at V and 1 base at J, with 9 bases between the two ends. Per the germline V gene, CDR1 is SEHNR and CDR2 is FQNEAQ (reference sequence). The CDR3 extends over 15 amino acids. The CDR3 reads CASSLAVGANTEAFF. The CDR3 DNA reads TGTGCCAGCAGCTTAGCGGTAGGGGCGAACACTGAAGCTTTCTTT.

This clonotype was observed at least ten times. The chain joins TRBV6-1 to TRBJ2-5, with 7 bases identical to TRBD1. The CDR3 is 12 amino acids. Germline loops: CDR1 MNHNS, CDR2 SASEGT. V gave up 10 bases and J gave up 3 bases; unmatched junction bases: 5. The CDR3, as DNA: TGTGCCAAACCCCAGGGGGAAGAGACCCAGTACTTC. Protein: CAKPQGEETQYF.

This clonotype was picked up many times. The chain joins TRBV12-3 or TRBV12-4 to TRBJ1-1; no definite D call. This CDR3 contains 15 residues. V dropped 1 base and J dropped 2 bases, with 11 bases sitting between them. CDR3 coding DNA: TGTGCCAGCAGTTTAGTAGGCCGGCTAAACACTGAAGCTTTCTTT. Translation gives CASSLVGRLNTEAFF.

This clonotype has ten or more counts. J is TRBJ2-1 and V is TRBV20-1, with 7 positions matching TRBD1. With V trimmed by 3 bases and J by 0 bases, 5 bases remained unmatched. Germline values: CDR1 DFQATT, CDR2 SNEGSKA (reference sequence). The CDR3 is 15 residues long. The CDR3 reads CSASRGQLSYNEQFF. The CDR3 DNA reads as TGCAGTGCTAGCAGGGGACAGCTCTCCTACAATGAGCAGTTCTTC.

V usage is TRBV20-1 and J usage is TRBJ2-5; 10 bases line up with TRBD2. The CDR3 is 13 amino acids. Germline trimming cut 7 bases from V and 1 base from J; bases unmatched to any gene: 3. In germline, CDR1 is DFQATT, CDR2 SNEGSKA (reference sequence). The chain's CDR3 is CSVIAGGQETQYF. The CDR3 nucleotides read TGCAGTGTTATAGCGGGGGGCCAAGAGACCCAGTACTTC.

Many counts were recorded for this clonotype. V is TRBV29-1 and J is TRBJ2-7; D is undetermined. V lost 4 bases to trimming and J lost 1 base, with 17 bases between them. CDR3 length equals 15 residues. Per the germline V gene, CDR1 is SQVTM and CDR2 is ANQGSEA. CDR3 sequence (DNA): TGCAGCGTTGCGTACCACCGGGCCTTGTCCTACGAGCAGTACTTC. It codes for CSVAYHRALSYEQYF.

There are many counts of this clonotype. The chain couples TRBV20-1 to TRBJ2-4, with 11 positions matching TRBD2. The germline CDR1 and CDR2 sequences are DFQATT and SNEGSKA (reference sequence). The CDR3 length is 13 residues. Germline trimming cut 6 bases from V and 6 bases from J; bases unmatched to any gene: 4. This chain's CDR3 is CSAAGTSGNIQYF. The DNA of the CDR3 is TGCAGTGCCGCCGGGACTAGCGGAAACATTCAGTACTTC.